One sample yielded the 24 T cell receptor beta chains listed below, sequenced in a study of blood T cell repertoires in COVID-19. Measured with immunoSEQ multiplex PCR; TCRdb has only the in-frame clones, and not every one. This sample carries about 390,000 clones, approximately 87% of them seen once, and the ten largest clones take roughly a tenth. The sample was PBMCs or T cells enriched from blood (not recorded which). All receptors come from a woman aged 45-60 years who had recovered from COVID-19.

The chain carries TRBV9 and TRBJ1-6; no reliable D call. The CDR3 has 13 amino acids. Germline values: CDR1 SGDLS, CDR2 YYNGEE. Trimming removed 1 base from V and 7 bases from J, with 6 bases in between. CDR3: CASSVLMNSPLHF. DNA for the CDR3: TGTGCCAGCAGCGTATTAATGAATTCACCCCTCCACTTT.

The V gene is TRBV7-9, the J gene TRBJ1-3; TRBD1 aligns across 9 bases. V trimming: 5 bases; J trimming: 4 bases; junction bases outside the gene matches: 6. The CDR3 runs to 15 residues. Germline loops: CDR1 SEHNR, CDR2 FQNEAQ (reference sequence). The CDR3: CASSVGQGSGNTIYF. The CDR3 DNA reads as TGTGCCAGCAGCGTCGGACAGGGGTCAGGAAACACCATATATTTT. The full variable domain, its missing parts supplied by reference TRBV7-9 and TRBJ1-3, is DTGVSQNPRHKITKRGQNVTFRCDPISEHNRLYWYRQTLGQGPEFLTYFQNEAQLEKSRLLSDRFSAERPKGSFSTLEIQRTEQGDSAMYLCASSVGQGSGNTIYFGEGSWLTVV.

This chain connects TRBV7-2 to TRBJ2-2; 9 bases map to TRBD2. The germline V gene has CDR1 SGHTA and CDR2 FQGNSA. This CDR3 spans 16 amino acids. V gave up 6 bases and J gave up 5 bases; unmatched junction bases: 10. CDR3 DNA sequence: TGTGCCAGCAGTTCCTATAGCGGGGGAGGTACCGGGGAGCTGTTTTTT. Its protein is CASSSYSGGGTGELFF.

V is TRBV27 and J is TRBJ1-1, with D possibly matching TRBD1 (5 bases). The CDR3 extends over 13 amino acids. V was trimmed by 2 bases and J by 3 bases, leaving 7 bases between them. CDR1 is MNHEY, CDR2 SMNVEV, per germline (reference sequence). The CDR3: CASSLQGDTEAFF. The CDR3 region has the DNA TGTGCCAGCAGTTTACAAGGGGACACTGAAGCTTTCTTT.

Only a few counts were recorded for this clone. V and J are TRBV5-1 and TRBJ1-5; no reliable D call. The CDR3 runs 15 residues. Per germline, CDR1 SGHRS and CDR2 YFSETQ. V lost 0 bases and J lost 2, with 9 bases in between. In nucleotides, the CDR3 is TGCGCCAGCAGCTTGGGCGGGAATGGCAATCAGCCCCAGCATTTT. Its translation: CASSLGGNGNQPQHF.

The chain combines TRBV19 with TRBJ2-7; possible D gene TRBD1, 5 bases. The CDR3 contains 12 residues. V dropped 5 bases and J dropped 3 bases, with 8 bases sitting between them. Germline CDR1 and CDR2: LNHDA and SQIVND (reference sequence). This CDR3 reads CASSDRSYEQYF. The CDR3 nucleotides are TGTGCCAGTAGTGACAGAAGCTACGAGCAGTACTTC.

Here the CDR3 DNA reads TGTGCCAGTAGTGCCCTGACAGGGCTTGGCTACACCTTC. Protein product: CASSALTGLGYTF. The rearrangement joins TRBV19 to TRBJ1-2, with 7 bases that match TRBD1. V was pared by 5 bases and J by 7 bases, with 7 bases of the junction left unmatched. This CDR3 is built from 13 residues. In germline, CDR1 is LNHDA, CDR2 SQIVND (reference sequence). Full variable domain (outside the CDR3, taken from reference TRBV19 and TRBJ1-2): DGGITQSPKYLFRKEGQNVTLSCEQNLNHDAMYWYRQDPGQGLRLIYYSQIVNDFQKGDIAEGYSVSREKKESFPLTVTSAQKNPTAFYLCASSALTGLGYTFGSGTRLTVV.

CDR3 protein: CASSTYRGNTIYF. The CDR3 DNA reads as TGTGCCAGCAGCACCTACAGGGGAAACACCATATATTTT. The gene calls are TRBV7-2 and TRBJ1-3, with D tentatively TRBD1 (5 bases). Germline V gene lookup returns CDR1 SGHTA and CDR2 FQGNSA. This CDR3 spans 13 amino acids. The V and J ends lost 5 bases and 4 bases respectively, with 9 bases between them.

This clone was detected a few times. The gene calls are TRBV6-5 and TRBJ1-2, with 7 bases aligning to TRBD1. CDR3 length equals 15 residues. V was clipped by 0 bases and J by 5 bases; unmatched bases: 6. Germline V lookup: CDR1 MNHEY, CDR2 SVGAGI. The chain's CDR3 is CASSYSTTGVYGYTF. The CDR3 coding sequence is TGTGCCAGCAGTTACTCGACTACAGGGGTGTATGGCTACACCTTC.

The chain couples TRBV3-1 (or the pseudogene TRBV3-2) to TRBJ2-3; possible D gene TRBD2, 5 bases. Germline CDR1 reads LGHDT; CDR2 reads YNNKEL (reference sequence). Deletions cut 3 bases from V and 4 bases from J, with 20 bases between. The CDR3 runs to 17 residues. The CDR3 here is CASSHFAPGYKADTQYF. CDR3 coding DNA: TGTGCCAGCAGCCACTTCGCACCGGGGTATAAGGCAGATACGCAGTATTTT.

The V gene is TRBV6-2 or TRBV6-3, the J gene TRBJ2-3; D ambiguous. The CDR3 consists of 16 residues. V was trimmed by 2 bases and J by 0 bases, leaving 12 bases between them. CDR1 MNHEY and CDR2 SVGEGT come from the germline V gene. The CDR3 reads CASSYPQFSSTDTQYF. Here the CDR3 DNA reads TGTGCCAGCAGTTACCCCCAGTTCTCTAGCACAGATACGCAGTATTTT.

This clone was picked up one time. The rearrangement joins TRBV12-3 or TRBV12-4 to TRBJ2-7; no clear D. Trimming left V 1 base short and J 1 base short, with 5 bases between. The CDR3 consists of 13 residues. The CDR3 sequence: CASSLVESYEQYF. For the CDR3, the DNA is TGTGCCAGCAGTTTAGTGGAGTCCTACGAGCAGTACTTC.

The J gene is TRBJ1-1, the V gene TRBV6-2 or TRBV6-3; D gene uncertain. V was shortened by 5 bases and J by 4 bases, with 14 bases between the two germline ends. The length of the CDR3 is 14 residues. The germline V gene encodes CDR1 MNHEY and CDR2 SVGEGT. CDR3 loop: CASSAREVGTEAFF. DNA for the CDR3: TGTGCCAGCAGTGCCCGGGAGGTCGGCACTGAAGCTTTCTTT.

The chain carries TRBV6-5 and TRBJ2-1, with D maybe TRBD2 (7 bases). Germline lookup yields CDR1 MNHEY and CDR2 SVGAGI. V was shortened by 0 bases and J by 4 bases, with 10 bases between the two germline ends. The CDR3 sequence is 15 residues long. CDR3 residues: CASSYSRGGYNEQFF. Written as DNA, the CDR3 is TGTGCCAGCAGTTACTCGAGGGGGGGTTACAATGAGCAGTTCTTC.

This chain uses TRBV7-6 with TRBJ1-3, with no clear D. Germline V gives CDR1 SGHVS, CDR2 FNYEAQ. Trimming stripped 5 bases from V and 4 bases from J, with 21 bases between. This CDR3 is built from 17 residues. The CDR3 loop is CASSAGPRGEGGNTIYF. Here the CDR3 DNA reads TGTGCCAGCAGCGCAGGCCCAAGAGGAGAGGGCGGAAACACCATATATTTT.

The chain joins TRBV7-8 to TRBJ1-5, with D possibly being TRBD1 (6 bases). Deletions cut 5 bases from V and 2 bases from J, with 7 bases between. The CDR3 has 13 residues. Germline V gene lookup returns CDR1 SGHVS and CDR2 FQNEAQ. CDR3: CASSAGGNQPQHF. The CDR3 nucleotides read TGTGCCAGCAGCGCAGGGGGCAATCAGCCCCAGCATTTT.

This clone was counted a single time. This sequence joins TRBV28 and TRBJ2-7; maybe TRBD1 (6 bases). V gave up 7 bases and J gave up 2 bases, with 21 bases separating them. CDR3 length equals 16 residues. Germline CDR1 reads MDHEN; CDR2 reads SYDVKM. The CDR3 DNA follows: TGTGCCAGCAACCTACCGCCGGGCCAGGGGCCCTACGAGCAGTACTTC. This translates into CASNLPPGQGPYEQYF.

V is TRBV25-1 and J is TRBJ2-3, with a weak D call TRBD1 (6 bases). Germline CDR1 is MGHDK and CDR2 is SYGVNS. There are 16 residues in the CDR3. The V end lost 1 base, the J end lost 6 bases, and 17 bases lay between the germline ends. The chain's CDR3 is CASSESARGTWDTQYF. CDR3 nucleotide sequence: TGTGCCAGCAGTGAATCAGCCAGGGGTACATGGGATACGCAGTATTTT.

The V and J genes are TRBV10-3 and TRBJ2-2; a possible D gene is TRBD1 (5 bases). CDR3 length: 14 amino acids. Trimming cost V 2 bases and J 2 bases, with 6 bases left between them. Germline-derived CDR1 and CDR2 are ENHRY and SYGVKD. The CDR3 sequence is CAISEDSNTGELFF. The CDR3 nucleotides read TGTGCCATCAGTGAGGACAGCAACACCGGGGAGCTGTTTTTT.

CDR3 DNA sequence: TGTGCCAGCAGTTCATGGACAGGGGAGATCACCGGGGAGCTGTTTTTT. The encoded protein is CASSSWTGEITGELFF. This chain uses TRBV28 with TRBJ2-2; TRBD1 matches at 9 bases. CDR3 size: 16 residues. Germline V gives CDR1 MDHEN, CDR2 SYDVKM. J was trimmed by 4 bases and V by 4 bases; bases with no gene match: 7. The entire variable domain, with the rest obtained from reference TRBV28 and TRBJ2-2, is as follows: DVKVTQSSRYLVKRTGEKVFLECVQDMDHENMFWYRQDPGLGLRLIYFSYDVKMKEKGDIPEGYSVSREKKERFSLILESASTNQTSMYLCASSSWTGEITGELFFGEGSRLTVL.

This clone has only a few counts. J is TRBJ2-7 and V is TRBV14; no definite D call. Trimming removed 4 bases at V and 7 bases at J, with 14 bases between. The CDR3 loop spans 13 amino acids. Germline V gene lookup returns CDR1 SGHDN and CDR2 FVKESK. The CDR3 region has the DNA TGTGCCAGCAGCCTCTACAACTTGAGGGAGCAGTACTTC. Translating it yields CASSLYNLREQYF.

CDR3 nucleotides: TGTGCCAGCAGCTTAGCGAGTAGCGGGCACACCGGGGAGCTGTTTTTT. Its translation: CASSLASSGHTGELFF. The genes are TRBV7-2 and TRBJ2-2; 7 bases match TRBD2. Losses at the gene ends were 0 bases for V and 3 bases for J; bases not matched to a gene: 4. The CDR3 totals 16 residues. Germline lookup yields CDR1 SGHTA and CDR2 FQGNSA.

The chain joins TRBV28 to TRBJ1-2, with no clear D. Germline loops: CDR1 MDHEN, CDR2 SYDVKM. V lost 4 bases to trimming and J lost 0 bases, with 12 bases between them. The CDR3 has 15 amino acids. In DNA form, the CDR3 reads TGTGCCAGCAGTTCGTCCGAGAGGGCTAACTATGGCTACACCTTC. Translating it yields CASSSSERANYGYTF.

The chain recombines TRBV7-9 with TRBJ1-1; 9 nucleotides agree with TRBD1. This CDR3 is 15 amino acids long. V lost 7 bases to trimming and J lost 4 bases; unmatched junction nucleotides: 10. Germline V gene data show CDR1 as SEHNR and CDR2 as FQNEAQ (reference sequence). CDR3 protein: CASTSGTGSGTEAFF. CDR3 bases: TGTGCCAGCACCTCCGGGACAGGGTCGGGCACTGAAGCTTTCTTT.